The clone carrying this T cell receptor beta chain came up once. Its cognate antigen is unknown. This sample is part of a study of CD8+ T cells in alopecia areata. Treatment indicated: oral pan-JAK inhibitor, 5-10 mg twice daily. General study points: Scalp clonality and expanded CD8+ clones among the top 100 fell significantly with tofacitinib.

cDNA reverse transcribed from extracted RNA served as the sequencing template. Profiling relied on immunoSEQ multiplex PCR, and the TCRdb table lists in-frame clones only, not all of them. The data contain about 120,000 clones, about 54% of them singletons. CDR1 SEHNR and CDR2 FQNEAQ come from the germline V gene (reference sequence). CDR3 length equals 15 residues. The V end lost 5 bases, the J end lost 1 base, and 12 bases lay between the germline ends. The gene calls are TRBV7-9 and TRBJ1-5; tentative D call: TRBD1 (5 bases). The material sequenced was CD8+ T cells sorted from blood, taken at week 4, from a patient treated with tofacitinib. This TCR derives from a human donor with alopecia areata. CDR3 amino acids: CASSARESSNQPQHF. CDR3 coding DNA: TGTGCCAGCAGCGCCAGGGAATCGAGCAATCAGCCCCAGCATTTT.